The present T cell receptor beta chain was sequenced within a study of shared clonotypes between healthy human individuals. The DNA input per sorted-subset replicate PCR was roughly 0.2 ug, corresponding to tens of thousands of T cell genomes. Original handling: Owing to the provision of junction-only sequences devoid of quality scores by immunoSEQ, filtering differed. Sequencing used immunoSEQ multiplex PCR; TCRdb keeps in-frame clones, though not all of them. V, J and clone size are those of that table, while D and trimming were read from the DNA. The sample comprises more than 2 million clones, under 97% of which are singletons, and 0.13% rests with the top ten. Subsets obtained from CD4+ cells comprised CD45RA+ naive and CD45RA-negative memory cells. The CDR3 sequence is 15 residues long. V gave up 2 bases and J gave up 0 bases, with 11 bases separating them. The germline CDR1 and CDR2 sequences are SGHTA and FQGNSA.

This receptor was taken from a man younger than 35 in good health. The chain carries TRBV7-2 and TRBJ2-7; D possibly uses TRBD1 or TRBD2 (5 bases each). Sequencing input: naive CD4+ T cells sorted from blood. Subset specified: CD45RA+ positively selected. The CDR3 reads CASSLWGSDSYEQYF. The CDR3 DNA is TGTGCCAGCAGCTTATGGGGGAGCGACTCCTACGAGCAGTACTTC.